Following are 20 T cell receptor beta chains from one sample sequenced in a study of T cell responses to AZD1222 COVID-19 vaccine. Sequencing was performed with immunoSEQ multiplex PCR; in TCRdb, only in-frame clones are kept and a portion is missing. The data show more than 95,000 clones, 75% to 90% seen once. The source material was peripheral blood, sampled 28 days after the second AZD1222 dose. Receptor source: an adult who received the AZD1222 COVID-19 vaccine.

The V gene is TRBV15, the J gene TRBJ1-4; D is ambiguous. Trimming cost V 5 bases and J 7 bases, with 8 bases left between them. The CDR3 is 12 residues long. The germline V gene encodes CDR1 LNHNV and CDR2 YYDKDF (reference sequence). CDR3 in DNA: TGTGCCACCAGCCGGGGAGGTGAAAAACTGTTTTTT. Translating gives CATSRGGEKLFF.

This chain connects TRBV10-3 to TRBJ1-6; the D gene is possibly TRBD1 (5 bases). CDR1 is ENHRY and CDR2 is SYGVKD in the germline V gene. This CDR3 is 14 amino acids long. The germline V and J ends were trimmed by 7 bases and 3 bases, with 10 bases remaining between them. The CDR3, as DNA: TGTGCCATCAACTCAGGGATCTATAATTCACCCCTCCACTTT. This gives the protein CAINSGIYNSPLHF.

This clone was recorded only once. This rearrangement joins TRBV7-9 to TRBJ1-4, with 7 bases aligning to TRBD1. J lost 7 bases, V lost 1 base, and 6 bases had no gene match. This CDR3 region has 15 residues. Germline V gene lookup returns CDR1 SEHNR and CDR2 FQNEAQ (reference sequence). CDR3 DNA: TGTGCCAGCAGCTTAGGGGGACAGCCTTTTGAAAAACTGTTTTTT. It codes for CASSLGGQPFEKLFF.

The V gene is TRBV7-7, the J gene TRBJ2-5, with D hard to call. Between the trimmed V and J ends, which lost 0 bases and 6 bases, there was a span of 11 bases. Looked up from germline, CDR1 is SSHAT and CDR2 is FNYEAQ (reference sequence). This CDR3 has 14 amino acids. CDR3: CASSLAGSEQTQYF. CDR3 DNA sequence: TGTGCCAGCAGCTTAGCCGGCTCCGAACAGACCCAGTACTTC.

The genes are TRBV19 and TRBJ2-2, with 8 bases lining up with TRBD2. CDR3 length equals 15 residues. The germline gives CDR1 LNHDA, CDR2 SQIVND (reference sequence). J lost 7 bases, V lost 8 bases, and 12 bases had no gene match. The CDR3 DNA sequence: TGTGCCAGTTCGGGGGGGCAGGGGAGTATCGGGGAGCTGTTTTTT. It yields the protein CASSGGQGSIGELFF.

The V gene is TRBV6-6, the J gene TRBJ1-1; 8 bases map to TRBD1. Trimming at V came to 6 bases and at J to 5 bases, leaving 8 bases not matched to a gene. The length of the CDR3 is 14 residues. Per the germline V gene, CDR1 is MNHNY and CDR2 is SVGAGI (reference sequence). The CDR3 coding sequence is TGTGCCAGCAGACCCACAGGGGGAGGGACTGAAGCTTTCTTT. Protein: CASRPTGGGTEAFF.

The V call is TRBV3-1 (or the pseudogene TRBV3-2), the J call TRBJ1-6; unclear D gene. The V gene lost 4 bases and the J gene lost 8 bases, with 9 bases spanning the gap. Germline CDR1 is LGHDT and CDR2 is YNNKEL (reference sequence). This CDR3 is 13 amino acids long. CDR3 residues: CASSPRGDSPLHF. The CDR3 DNA follows: TGTGCCAGCAGCCCAAGAGGTGATTCACCCCTCCACTTT.

This clone appeared once. CDR3 loop: CASSRTGSGYTF. The CDR3 nucleotides read TGTGCCAGCAGTAGGACAGGGTCCGGCTACACCTTC. The chain couples TRBV2 to TRBJ1-2, with 8 nucleotides matching TRBD1. V trimming: 5 bases; J trimming: 8 bases; junction bases outside the gene matches: 4. The CDR3 spans 12 residues. Germline lookup yields CDR1 SNHLY and CDR2 FYNNEI.

The chain uses TRBV10-3 and TRBJ2-5, with 11 positions matching TRBD2. This CDR3 comprises 17 residues. The germline V gene has CDR1 ENHRY and CDR2 SYGVKD. The V and J ends lost 5 bases and 7 bases, in that order; junction bases with no gene match: 15. Written as DNA, the CDR3 is TGTGCCATCAGTAATGAAGCCGGGACTAGCGGTACCGGGACCCAGTACTTC. Amino acid sequence: CAISNEAGTSGTGTQYF.

V usage is TRBV6-2 or TRBV6-3 and J usage is TRBJ1-2, with 9 bases that match TRBD1. The ends lost 4 bases at V and 7 bases at J; junction bases unmatched: 10. This CDR3 is 15 amino acids long. Per germline, CDR1 MNHEY and CDR2 SVGEGT. The CDR3: CASSWTGELGGGYTF. The DNA for the CDR3 is TGTGCCAGCAGTTGGACAGGGGAACTTGGTGGTGGCTACACCTTC.

The V and J genes are TRBV19 and TRBJ1-5, with 9 positions matching TRBD1. The CDR3 covers 16 residues. Trimming removed 9 bases from V and 3 bases from J; junction bases left unmatched: 12. Germline V CDR1 and CDR2: LNHDA, SQIVND (reference sequence). CDR3 DNA sequence: TGTGCCAGCACCAATCCGGGACAGGGTTCCAATCAGCCCCAGCATTTT. It specifies CASTNPGQGSNQPQHF.

This clone was seen a handful of times. The chain recombines TRBV30 with TRBJ1-2, with D possibly TRBD1 on 6 matching bases. The CDR3 is made up of 12 amino acids. CDR1 GTSNPN and CDR2 SVGIG come from the germline V gene (reference sequence). V was clipped by 5 bases and J by 8 bases, with 15 bases between them. CDR3 region: CAWGTPLWGYTF. In nucleotides, the CDR3 is TGTGCCTGGGGGACACCCCTTTGGGGCTACACCTTC.

The J gene is TRBJ1-3, the V gene TRBV6-1; 7 nucleotides align to TRBD1. This CDR3 spans 16 amino acids. Germline V lookup: CDR1 MNHNS, CDR2 SASEGT. The J segment lost 2 bases and the V segment lost 3 bases, leaving 7 bases of the junction unmatched. The CDR3 here is CASSDKTGFPGNTIYF. The CDR3 nucleotides are TGTGCCAGCAGTGATAAGACAGGGTTCCCTGGAAACACCATATATTTT.

The chain joins TRBV27 to TRBJ1-1; TRBD1 matches at 9 bases. This CDR3 is 14 amino acids long. The V gene's germline CDR1 is MNHEY and CDR2 SMNVEV (reference sequence). V shed 6 bases and J 4 bases; nucleotides not matched to a gene: 6. CDR3 sequence: CASRWTGVSTEAFF. The CDR3 nucleotides read TGTGCCAGCAGGTGGACAGGGGTGAGCACTGAAGCTTTCTTT.

The J gene is TRBJ2-2, the V gene TRBV5-4; 7 positions agree with TRBD1. The germline V gene has CDR1 SGHNT and CDR2 YYREEE (reference sequence). J was trimmed by 6 bases and V by 4 bases; bases with no gene match: 9. CDR3 length: 15 amino acids. The CDR3 protein is CASSRTVQGSGELFF. CDR3 nucleotides: TGTGCCAGCAGCAGAACGGTACAGGGGTCCGGGGAGCTGTTTTTT.

The genes are TRBV28 and TRBJ1-4; TRBD1 matches 11 bases. Germline V gene sequence: CDR1 MDHEN, CDR2 SYDVKM. This CDR3 comprises 15 residues. Trimming took 5 bases from V and 7 from J; bases not matched to a gene: 6. The CDR3 protein is CASSRGQGAFEKLFF. In DNA, the CDR3 is TGTGCCAGCAGTCGAGGACAGGGGGCGTTTGAAAAACTGTTTTTT. Variable domain in full (rest from reference TRBV28 and TRBJ1-4): DVKVTQSSRYLVKRTGEKVFLECVQDMDHENMFWYRQDPGLGLRLIYFSYDVKMKEKGDIPEGYSVSREKKERFSLILESASTNQTSMYLCASSRGQGAFEKLFFGSGTQLSVL.

The rearrangement joins TRBV11-2 to TRBJ2-2; 9 nucleotides line up with TRBD2. Trimming removed 10 bases from V and 2 bases from J; junction bases left unmatched: 11. CDR1 and CDR2 from the germline V gene are SGHAT and FQNNGV. The CDR3 runs 16 residues. The CDR3 spells CAITEGLAYNTGELFF. The DNA for the CDR3 is TGTGCCATAACAGAGGGACTAGCCTACAACACCGGGGAGCTGTTTTTT.

This chain uses TRBV18 with TRBJ1-5, with 7 bases lining up with TRBD1. Trimming at V came to 5 bases and at J to 6 bases, leaving 16 bases not matched to a gene. The CDR3 covers 17 residues. Germline V lookup: CDR1 KGHSH, CDR2 LQKENI. The CDR3 DNA reads TGTGCCAGCTCATCACAGACCGGGACAGCGATTGGTCAGCCCCAGCATTTT. Translating it yields CASSSQTGTAIGQPQHF.

The genes are TRBV27 and TRBJ1-6, with D perhaps TRBD1 (6 bases). The CDR3 sequence is 13 residues long. The germline gives CDR1 MNHEY, CDR2 SMNVEV (reference sequence). V lost 7 bases, J lost 9 bases, and 13 bases lay in between. CDR3 protein: CASTRTETSPLHF. CDR3 DNA sequence: TGTGCCAGCACCAGGACAGAGACTTCACCCCTCCACTTT.

This sequence joins TRBV28 and TRBJ2-7, with a weak D call TRBD2 (6 bases). Germline V gene sequence: CDR1 MDHEN, CDR2 SYDVKM. Trimming left V 8 bases short and J 5 bases short, with 19 bases between. The CDR3 extends over 14 amino acids. CDR3 bases: TGTGCCAGCTGGACTACGAGGACGGGAAACGAGCAGTACTTC. Encoded protein: CASWTTRTGNEQYF.